The source of this T cell receptor beta chain is a study of identical twins (TCRdb year 2016). At the level of the whole study: The study deep-sequenced TCR alpha and beta repertoires from monozygotic twins, unrelated adults of various ages and cord blood to test whether fetal clonotypes persist. To rule out contamination, the twin experiments were replicated at different times with different library preparation protocols.

Comments on this clonotype: The specificity of this receptor is unknown. One base away there is no much larger clone; base qualities are not given.

The CDR3 starts with the cysteine, ends with the phenylalanine, and has 18 residues. Of all the DNA, just the CDR3 is kept, 54 bases in frame from base 1. The CDR1 and CDR2 encoded by the germline V gene are SGHTA and FQGNSA. Library preparation employed 5' RACE. This sample was sequenced with an Illumina HiSeq 2000. A universal primer binding site was added through template switching, and the final cDNA carried a unique molecular identifier so that TCR cDNA molecules could be counted accurately. First-strand cDNA for TCR alpha and beta chains was synthesized from specific primers in the conserved constant-segment region. Each cDNA library was double barcoded, with a SMART-Mk sample barcode plus Illumina barcodes, to control for contamination. TruSeq adapter sequences, together with Illumina sample barcodes, were added in two successive PCR steps. The Illumina HiSeq platform was used with custom primers to sequence TCR alpha and beta cDNA libraries. From the authors' description of their analysis: Raw reads were processed with MiGEC to extract unique molecular identifiers, and MiXCR was used to determine CDR3 positions. Recombination models were inferred per individual with the repgenHMM and IGoR tools using an EM algorithm. Shared clonotypes were analyzed with the tcR package in R, and sharing was normalized by the product of cloneset sizes. To study raw recombination without the effects of thymic and clonal selection, out-of-frame nonproductive sequences were analyzed. Clones were called with MiXCR by TCRdb after fastp trimmed the public reads at Q25, and only in-frame beta chains were retained. Under each unique CDR3 protein, matching rows form one entry showing the most common genes and DNA. What appears here as the V and J calls and clone size reflects TCRdb's work, not the paper's. This sample lists 1.5 million or so distinct CDR3 sequences; roughly a third were detected once. The ten largest account for around 0.3% of the sample.

Every donor was a healthy Caucasian. The full study reports these points: Out-of-frame TCR alpha sequences shared between twins showed an excess of low generation-probability sequences compared with coincidental sharing between unrelated individuals. The excess sharing between twins in beta out-of-frame sequences was weaker because fewer shared sequences reduced the signal-to-noise ratio. Because the same donors could not be followed over many years, the conclusions depended on cross-sectional statistical analysis. Abundant cord blood beta clonotypes carried fewer insertions; young adult naive repertoires showed a weaker similar trend, while memory repertoires showed none. Out-of-frame TCR alpha sharing in monozygotic twins was systematically underestimated by recombination models, whereas sharing between unrelated individuals was in agreement with the recombination models. Zero-insertion analyses could be partly confounded by invariant T cells such as MAIT and iNKT, though diverse VJ usage argued against such confounding for most clonotypes.

The sequenced sample was cord blood. The chain uses TRBV7-2 and TRBJ2-5; 14 bases in the middle match TRBD2. Judging by the DNA end, TRBJ2-4 fits better; the J call may be wrong. This clonotype was sampled from a newborn girl in good health. The CDR3 protein: CASSLDRLAGGPQNIQYF. The DNA sequence is TGTGCCAGCAGCTTAGACCGACTAGCGGGAGGGCCTCAAAACATTCAGTACTTC.